This entry lists 26 T cell receptor beta chains sequenced from one sample in a study of multiple sclerosis patients with progressive multifocal leukoencephalopathy. Time point defined: before natalizumab initiation. Some clones are missing from TCRdb's copy, which holds only in-frame ones; the method was immunoSEQ multiplex PCR. The data hold around 30,000 clones, with roughly 90% observed a single time. Specimen: PBMCs. Receptors originate from a human donor with multiple sclerosis.

The gene calls are TRBV28 and TRBJ1-1; no firm D call. Germline V gene sequence: CDR1 MDHEN, CDR2 SYDVKM. With 2 bases removed from V and 0 bases from J, the gap between germline ends came to 10 bases. CDR3 size: 15 residues. The CDR3 coding sequence is TGTGCCAGCAGTTTAATTTCGGAGATGAACACTGAAGCTTTCTTT. It yields the protein CASSLISEMNTEAFF.

Of note for this clone: One junction end disagrees with the germline gene, perhaps due to a read error. This chain links TRBV5-1 with TRBJ1-3; maybe TRBD1 (6 bases). CDR3 length: 12 amino acids. Germline V gene sequence: CDR1 SGHRS, CDR2 YFSETQ. CDR3 residues: CASSLNGGRLDF. CDR3 DNA: TGCGCCAGCAGCTTGAACGGGGGCCGCCTGGATTTT.

The chain has TRBV7-9 and TRBJ2-7, with D perhaps TRBD1 (6 bases). V was shortened by 1 base and J by 7 bases, with 8 bases between the two germline ends. Per germline, CDR1 SEHNR and CDR2 FQNEAQ (reference sequence). This CDR3 comprises 12 residues. The CDR3 region has the DNA TGTGCCAGCAGCTTAGGAGGGGGTGAGCAGTACTTC. Encoded protein: CASSLGGGEQYF. Supplemented by reference TRBV7-9 and TRBJ2-7, the full variable domain reads DTGVSQNPRHKITKRGQNVTFRCDPISEHNRLYWYRQTLGQGPEFLTYFQNEAQLEKSRLLSDRFSAERPKGSFSTLEIQRTEQGDSAMYLCASSLGGGEQYFGPGTRLTVT.

V and J are TRBV6-1 and TRBJ2-7; D gene ambiguous. The CDR3 consists of 14 residues. Trimming took 6 bases from V and 3 from J, leaving 15 bases between them. Per the germline V gene, CDR1 is MNHNS and CDR2 is SASEGT. CDR3 nucleotides: TGTGCCAGCAGGGCTCCTATGGCAGACTACGAGCAGTACTTC. Translated, it gives CASRAPMADYEQYF.

The chain couples TRBV10-3 to TRBJ1-6; no definite D call. V lost 0 bases and J 10 bases, leaving 16 bases between the germline ends. Looked up from germline, CDR1 is ENHRY and CDR2 is SYGVKD. The CDR3 has 16 residues. CDR3 sequence reads: CAISESNSPASSPLHF. The DNA for the CDR3 is TGTGCCATCAGTGAGTCGAACAGTCCGGCCTCGTCACCCCTCCACTTT.

V gene TRBV7-9 combines with J gene TRBJ2-6; D uncertain. Trimming stripped 5 bases from V and 4 bases from J, with 12 bases between. From germline, CDR1 is SEHNR and CDR2 FQNEAQ (reference sequence). The CDR3 has 15 amino acids. The CDR3 loop is CASSPRLGGANVLTF. The CDR3 DNA reads TGTGCCAGCAGCCCGCGATTAGGAGGGGCCAACGTCCTGACTTTC.

The gene calls are TRBV10-3 and TRBJ1-5; maybe TRBD1 (6 bases). Germline CDR1 and CDR2: ENHRY and SYGVKD. The CDR3 sequence is 14 residues long. Deletions cut 6 bases from V and 0 bases from J, with 9 bases between. The CDR3 nucleotides read TGTGCCATCAGCAACAGGGATAGCAATCAGCCCCAGCATTTT. The encoded protein is CAISNRDSNQPQHF.

The chain employs TRBV7-3 and TRBJ2-3; D call uncertain. The length of the CDR3 is 15 residues. Trimming shortened V by 1 base and J by 0 bases, and 8 bases separated the two germline ends. Germline lookup yields CDR1 SGHTA and CDR2 FQGTGA. The CDR3 region is CASSLSADSTDTQYF. The CDR3 coding sequence is TGTGCCAGCAGCTTAAGTGCGGATAGCACAGATACGCAGTATTTT.

The sample holds a few counts of this clone. J is TRBJ1-5 and V is TRBV16; no clear D gene. Trimming pared 4 bases from V and 3 bases from J, leaving 7 bases between. Germline CDR1 KGHSY, CDR2 FQNENV. This CDR3 contains 13 residues. CDR3 in amino acids: CASSRAVNQPQHF. DNA of the CDR3: TGTGCCAGCAGCCGAGCAGTCAATCAGCCCCAGCATTTT.

The V gene is TRBV29-1, the J gene TRBJ2-1; no clear D gene. The V gene lost 5 bases and the J gene lost 0 bases, with 11 bases spanning the gap. The germline CDR1 and CDR2 sequences are SQVTM and ANQGSEA. The CDR3 totals 14 residues. The CDR3 sequence is CSVRSSSSYNEQFF. The CDR3 nucleotides read TGCAGCGTTAGGAGCTCGAGCTCCTACAATGAGCAGTTCTTC.

J is TRBJ2-6 and V is TRBV6-5, with D hard to call. The V gene lost 7 bases and the J gene lost 4 bases, with 11 bases spanning the gap. The CDR3 runs 14 residues. Looked up from germline, CDR1 is MNHEY and CDR2 is SVGAGI. The CDR3 DNA reads TGTGCCAGCAAAAGAGCTGCAGGGGCCAACGTCCTGACTTTC. This sequence encodes CASKRAAGANVLTF.

The V gene is TRBV27, the J gene TRBJ2-6, with D unclear. The CDR3 length is 14 residues. The V end lost 2 bases, the J end lost 0 bases, and 2 bases lay between the germline ends. Germline V gives CDR1 MNHEY, CDR2 SMNVEV (reference sequence). CDR3 in amino acids: CASSLLSGANVLTF. CDR3 sequence (DNA): TGTGCCAGCAGTTTACTCTCTGGGGCCAACGTCCTGACTTTC.

This clone was seen once. This rearrangement joins TRBV6-5 to TRBJ2-2; a possible D gene is TRBD2 (6 bases). V lost 8 bases and J lost 5, with 15 bases in between. The CDR3 has 14 amino acids. CDR1 MNHEY and CDR2 SVGAGI come from the germline V gene. The CDR3 bases are TGTGCCAGCGGGAGGTGGGGAAATACCGGGGAGCTGTTTTTT. Translation gives CASGRWGNTGELFF.

The gene calls are TRBV6-1 and TRBJ2-1; TRBD1 is a possible D gene (6 bases). The CDR3 covers 13 residues. Germline lookup yields CDR1 MNHNS and CDR2 SASEGT. Trimming shortened V by 4 bases and J by 5 bases, and 9 bases separated the two germline ends. The CDR3 DNA reads TGTGCCAGCAGTGTACAGGGAGACAATGAGCAGTTCTTC. Protein: CASSVQGDNEQFF.

The chain carries TRBV7-2 and TRBJ2-7, with no clear D. V gave up 5 bases and J gave up 0 bases, with 5 bases separating them. From germline, CDR1 is SGHTA and CDR2 FQGNSA. This CDR3 is built from 12 residues. The CDR3 loop is CASSHPSYEQYF. DNA for the CDR3: TGTGCCAGCAGCCACCCCTCCTACGAGCAGTACTTC.

The chain joins TRBV12-5 to TRBJ2-7; D is ambiguous. The ends were cut back, 5 bases at V and 5 bases at J, with 7 bases in the middle. In germline, CDR1 is LGHNT, CDR2 FRNRAP. This CDR3 region has 11 residues. The CDR3 sequence is CASGPPHEQYF. The CDR3 DNA reads TGTGCTAGTGGTCCCCCCCACGAGCAGTACTTC. The full variable domain, in which reference TRBV12-5 and TRBJ2-7 provide the parts outside the CDR3, is DARVTQTPRHKVTEMGQEVTMRCQPILGHNTVFWYRQTMMQGLELLAYFRNRAPLDDSGMPKDRFSAEMPDATLATLKIQPSEPRDSAVYFCASGPPHEQYFGPGTRLTVT.

A word on this clone: This CDR3 is also generated by other DNA sequences in the sample. For the CDR3, the DNA is TGTGCCAGCAGCCCCATTGAGGGACTAGCGGGACGTGACACCGGGGAGCTGTTTTTT. Protein product: CASSPIEGLAGRDTGELFF. V usage is TRBV21-1 and J usage is TRBJ2-2; the table's D call, TRBD2, was not checked against the DNA. TRBV21-1 has pseudogene status. This CDR3 has 19 amino acids.

The chain carries TRBV5-6 and TRBJ1-2; TRBD1 might be the D (6 bases). Per germline, CDR1 SGHDT and CDR2 YYEEEE. The CDR3 is made up of 14 amino acids. V gave up 3 bases and J gave up 3 bases, with 12 bases separating them. The CDR3 region is CASSSQGGDYGYTF. As DNA, the CDR3 is TGTGCCAGCAGCTCACAGGGAGGTGACTATGGCTACACCTTC.

The J gene is TRBJ1-6, the V gene TRBV25-1; possible D gene TRBD1, 5 bases. The germline V gene has CDR1 MGHDK and CDR2 SYGVNS. The CDR3 is made up of 14 amino acids. Deletions cut 7 bases from V and 6 bases from J, with 13 bases between. Here the CDR3 DNA reads TGTGCCAGCAAACGGGACGGGGCTAATTCACCCCTCCACTTT. Its protein is CASKRDGANSPLHF.

The rearrangement uses TRBV28 and TRBJ2-3; D uncertain. Per the germline V gene, CDR1 is MDHEN and CDR2 is SYDVKM. Between the trimmed V and J ends, which lost 8 bases and 0 bases, there was a span of 6 bases. The CDR3 loop spans 12 amino acids. The CDR3 coding sequence is TGTGCCAGCTCATATAGCACAGATACGCAGTATTTT. Amino acid sequence: CASSYSTDTQYF.

The chain links TRBV6-5 to TRBJ2-5, with 8 bases identical to TRBD2. TRBJ2-7 explains the end of the DNA better; the J call may be wrong. The CDR3 runs 14 residues. Per the germline V gene, CDR1 is MNHEY and CDR2 is SVGAGI. This chain's CDR3 is CASRGEAGAVEQYF. CDR3 DNA: TGTGCCAGCAGGGGAGAAGCGGGAGCCGTCGAGCAGTACTTC.

The chain employs TRBV29-1 and TRBJ2-1; TRBD2 matches at 7 bases. The junction had 13 bases not matched to a gene; V was cut back by 7 bases and J by 4 bases. Germline V CDR1 and CDR2: SQVTM, ANQGSEA. This CDR3 is built from 15 residues. For the CDR3, the DNA is TGCAGCGCGGAGAAGGCGGGGGACTCATACAATGAGCAGTTCTTC. The encoded protein is CSAEKAGDSYNEQFF.

The chain uses TRBV5-1 and TRBJ2-7; tentative D call: TRBD2 (5 bases). The CDR3 is 14 amino acids. The V gene's germline CDR1 is SGHRS and CDR2 YFSETQ. V lost 0 bases and J lost 6, with 13 bases in between. CDR3 loop: CASSLALGGGEQYF. As DNA, the CDR3 is TGCGCCAGCAGCTTGGCCTTGGGCGGAGGCGAGCAGTACTTC.

V and J are TRBV5-4 and TRBJ2-2; D is ambiguous. This CDR3 is built from 15 residues. V dropped 1 base and J dropped 0 bases, with 7 bases sitting between them. Germline V gene sequence: CDR1 SGHNT, CDR2 YYREEE (reference sequence). The CDR3 spells CASSLSRTNTGELFF. CDR3 bases: TGTGCCAGCAGCTTGTCCAGGACGAACACCGGGGAGCTGTTTTTT.

The J gene is TRBJ1-5, the V gene TRBV6-6; no reliable D call. Germline CDR1 MNHNY, CDR2 SVGAGI (reference sequence). CDR3 length equals 15 residues. V was pared by 7 bases and J by 0 bases, with 13 bases between. CDR3 residues: CASKGSVLSNQPQHF. DNA for the CDR3: TGTGCCAGCAAGGGTTCCGTCCTTAGCAATCAGCCCCAGCATTTT.

The chain uses TRBV28 and TRBJ1-1; no clear D. V lost 3 bases and J 1 base, leaving 6 bases between the germline ends. The CDR3 is 13 residues long. CDR1 MDHEN and CDR2 SYDVKM come from the germline V gene. CDR3 amino acids: CASSFRGNTEAFF. Written as DNA, the CDR3 is TGTGCCAGCAGTTTCCGGGGGAACACTGAAGCTTTCTTT.